Below, one T cell receptor (beta chain) is given with its context. The clone's antigen remains unknown. It has no much larger one-base neighbor in the sample; base qualities were not kept. These data are taken from a study of shared clonotypes between healthy human individuals (TCRdb year 2020). For context, the study as a whole: The cohort comprised a couple of women and a few men aged 18 to 49 years. Per donor, three plates each were used for CD4 naive and CD4 memory, two for CD8 naive, and one for CD8 memory. To estimate repertoire size and how much clonotypes are shared between individuals, the study performed deep sequencing of blood TCR repertoires from about five healthy adults. To increase sequencing depth and limit assay-specific biases, different laboratories used diverse techniques to prepare libraries and sequence TCR repertoires. Between about 0.9 and 10 billion PBMCs per donor were obtained by leukapheresis. Findings and caveats that apply to the study as a whole: Higher generation probabilities were observed for clonotypes shared by all four sorted-subset donors than for non-shared clonotypes. Pairwise subsampling indicated that sequencing depth was expected to affect the degree of clonotype sharing among donors. Incomplete sequencing was indicated by rarefaction of sorted-subset datasets, despite the large sequencing depth. Sampling was restricted to blood, and TCR repertoires in tissues likely differ from the TCR repertoires found in blood. Estimated clonotype richness was generally larger for naive than for memory subsets. Because the study included only a small number of donors, the genetic and exposure-history diversity represented was limited. When several donors were compared, the shared fraction of clonotypes was around 5% for naive CD4, 3.5% for naive CD8, more than 2% for memory CD4, and 0.4% for memory CD8.

The donors were healthy, HIV-negative adults who had no recently reported acute infections or vaccinations. Every donor was a Caucasian adult living in Nashville, Tennessee, USA. Magnetic negative selection was used to enrich CD4+ T cells, after which naive cells were positively selected on CD45RA and the negative fraction became the memory subset. Blood was collected by leukapheresis, and PBMCs were isolated by Ficoll-Histopaque density gradient centrifugation and then cryopreserved in liquid nitrogen vapor phase. Analytical flow cytometry was used to check the purity and quantity of every magnetically sorted T cell population. From each sorted fraction, genomic DNA was isolated and quantified by UV absorbance on a Nanodrop 2000c. Using the deep immunoSEQ assay, multiplex PCR amplified TCR CDR3 regions from genomic DNA. Extracted genomic DNA from each cell subset was distributed evenly across all wells of several immunoSEQ 96-well plates, and each plate was treated as a replicate. For sorted subsets, about 210 ng of genomic DNA, equivalent to roughly 33,000 T cell genomes, went into each replicate PCR. Purified libraries were quantified with a Qubit 3.0 fluorometer, sized on a Bioanalyzer 2100, and re-quantified with the KAPA Library Quantification kit. A separate single-read 150-cycle Illumina NextSeq 550 flow cell was used to sequence each immunoSEQ 96-well plate. In the source study's methods: Because the immunoSEQ output included only junctional sequences and no quality scores, the filtering could not be the same as the filtering used for full-length reads. Sequences were annotated with PyIR, a Python wrapper for IgBLAST v1.9, and V/J genes and CDR3 were assigned using IMGT germline references. Reads were removed for weak V/J assignments (E-value above 1e-6), missing CDR3, stop codons, out-of-frame junctions, or ambiguous translated residues. V3J clonotypes were defined as sequences sharing the same inferred V gene, J gene, and CDR3 amino acid sequence. Percentage overlap between repertoires was calculated by dividing the number of shared unique clonotypes by the size of the smaller repertoire. RTK rarefaction, the Chao1 estimator, and Recon v2.1 estimates of unobserved clonotypes were used to assess repertoire richness. For all TCRbeta clonotypes obtained by the gDNA method from several donors, generation probabilities were computed with OLGA. This is the immuneACCESS table as TCRdb keeps it, with only in-frame sequences that have V and J called. A part of the clones is gone; compared with another copy, unresolved V genes explain less than half, and the rest is unexplained. V and J calls and clone size follow that table, whereas D and trimming were derived from the DNA. The sample records fewer than 3 million clones, 85% to 95% of which are singletons. About 0.36% of the sample belongs to the ten largest clones.

Trimmed from V: 3 bases; trimmed from J: 9 bases; junction bases lacking a gene match: 13. As encoded in the germline V gene, CDR1 is SGDLS while CDR2 is YYNGEE. Spanning cysteine to phenylalanine, the CDR3 consists of 16 amino acids. Only the CDR3 DNA stays, 48 bases, in frame from base 1. The chain links TRBV9 with TRBJ2-1; TRBD2 fits 9 bases in the junction. This receptor was taken from a young man in good health. Some clones in this sample may be carry-over from other donors' samples. Material: naive CD4+ T cells from PBMCs. Taken with the paper, the label for cell subset or site translates to: CD45RA+ positively selected. Here is the DNA: TGTGCCAGCAGCGAGTTCGGTCTAGCGGGACTGGGTGAGCAGTTCTTC. The encoded protein is CASSEFGLAGLGEQFF. Beyond the CDR3, the reference TRBV9 and TRBJ2-1 genes provide the residues; the full variable domain reads: DSGVTQTPKHLITATGQRVTLRCSPRSGDLSVYWYQQSLDQGLQFLIQYYNGEERAKGNILERFSAQQFPDLHSELNLSSLELGDSALYFCASSEFGLAGLGEQFFGPGTRLTVL.